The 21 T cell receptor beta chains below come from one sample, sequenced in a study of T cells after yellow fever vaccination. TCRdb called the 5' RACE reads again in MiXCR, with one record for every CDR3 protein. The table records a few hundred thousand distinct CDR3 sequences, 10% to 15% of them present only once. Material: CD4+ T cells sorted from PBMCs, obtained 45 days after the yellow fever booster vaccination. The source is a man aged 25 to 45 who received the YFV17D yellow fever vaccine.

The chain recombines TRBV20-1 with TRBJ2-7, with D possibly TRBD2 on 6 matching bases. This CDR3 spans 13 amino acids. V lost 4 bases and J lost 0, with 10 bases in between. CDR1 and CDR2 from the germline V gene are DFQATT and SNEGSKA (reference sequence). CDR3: CSATRGNSYEQYF. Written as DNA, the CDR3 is TGCAGTGCTACCCGCGGGAACTCCTACGAGCAGTACTTC.

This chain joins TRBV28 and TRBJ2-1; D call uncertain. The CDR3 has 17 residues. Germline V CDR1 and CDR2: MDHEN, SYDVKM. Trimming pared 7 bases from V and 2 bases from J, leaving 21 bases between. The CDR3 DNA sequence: TGTGCCAGCATAGGTCCCGGTATAGCTCCCGCCTACAATGAGCAGTTCTTC. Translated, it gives CASIGPGIAPAYNEQFF.

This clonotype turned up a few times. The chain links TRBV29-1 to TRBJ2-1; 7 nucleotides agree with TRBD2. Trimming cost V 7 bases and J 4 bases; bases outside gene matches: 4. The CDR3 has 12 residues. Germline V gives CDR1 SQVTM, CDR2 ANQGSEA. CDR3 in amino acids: CSGREGYNEQFF. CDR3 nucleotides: TGCAGCGGGAGGGAGGGATACAATGAGCAGTTCTTC.

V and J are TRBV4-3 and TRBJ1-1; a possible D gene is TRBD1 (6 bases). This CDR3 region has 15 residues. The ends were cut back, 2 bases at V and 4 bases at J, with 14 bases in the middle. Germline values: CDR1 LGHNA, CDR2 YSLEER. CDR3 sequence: CASSQIGGGFTEAFF. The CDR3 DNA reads TGCGCCAGCAGCCAAATAGGGGGAGGATTCACTGAAGCTTTCTTT.

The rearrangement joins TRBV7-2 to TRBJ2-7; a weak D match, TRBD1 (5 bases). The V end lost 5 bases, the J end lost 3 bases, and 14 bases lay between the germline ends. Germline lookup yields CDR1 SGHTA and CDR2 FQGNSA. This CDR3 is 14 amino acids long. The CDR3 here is CASSPRTSIYEQYF. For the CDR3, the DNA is TGTGCCAGCAGCCCAAGGACATCGATCTACGAGCAGTACTTC.

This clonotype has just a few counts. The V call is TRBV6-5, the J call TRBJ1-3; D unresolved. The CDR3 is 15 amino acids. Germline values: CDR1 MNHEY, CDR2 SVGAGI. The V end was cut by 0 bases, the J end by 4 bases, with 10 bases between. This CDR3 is CASSYSKGAGNTIYF. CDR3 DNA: TGTGCCAGCAGTTACTCGAAAGGAGCCGGAAACACCATATATTTT.

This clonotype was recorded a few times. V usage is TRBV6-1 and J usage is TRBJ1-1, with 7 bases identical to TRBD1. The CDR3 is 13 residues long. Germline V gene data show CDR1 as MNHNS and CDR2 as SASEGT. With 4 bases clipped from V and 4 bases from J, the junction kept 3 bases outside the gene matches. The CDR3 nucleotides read TGTGCCAGCAGTGCCGAGGGGGCCACTGAAGCTTTCTTT. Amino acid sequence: CASSAEGATEAFF.

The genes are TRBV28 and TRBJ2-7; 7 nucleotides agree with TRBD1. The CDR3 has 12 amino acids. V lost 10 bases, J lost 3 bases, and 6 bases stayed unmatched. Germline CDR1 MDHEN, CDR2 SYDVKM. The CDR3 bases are TGTGCCACACGGACAGGTTACTACGAGCAGTACTTC. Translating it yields CATRTGYYEQYF.

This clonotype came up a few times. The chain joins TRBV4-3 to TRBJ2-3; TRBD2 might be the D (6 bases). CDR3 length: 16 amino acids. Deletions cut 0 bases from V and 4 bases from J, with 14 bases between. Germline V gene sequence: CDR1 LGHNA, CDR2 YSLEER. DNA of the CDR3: TGCGCCAGCAGCCAAGACGTCGGGAGAGGAGCAGATACGCAGTATTTT. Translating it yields CASSQDVGRGADTQYF.

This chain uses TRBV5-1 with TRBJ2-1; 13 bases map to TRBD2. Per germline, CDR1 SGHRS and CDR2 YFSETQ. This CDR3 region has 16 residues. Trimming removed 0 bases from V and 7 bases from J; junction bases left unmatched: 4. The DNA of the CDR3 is TGCGCCAGCAGCTTGGACGGACTAGCGGGAGCGAATGAGCAGTTCTTC. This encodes CASSLDGLAGANEQFF.

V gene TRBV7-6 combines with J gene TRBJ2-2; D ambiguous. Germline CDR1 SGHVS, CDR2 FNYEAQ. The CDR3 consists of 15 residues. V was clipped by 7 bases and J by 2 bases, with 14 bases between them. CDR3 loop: CASTSLTGNTGELFF. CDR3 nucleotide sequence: TGTGCCAGCACCTCTTTGACTGGAAACACCGGGGAGCTGTTTTTT.

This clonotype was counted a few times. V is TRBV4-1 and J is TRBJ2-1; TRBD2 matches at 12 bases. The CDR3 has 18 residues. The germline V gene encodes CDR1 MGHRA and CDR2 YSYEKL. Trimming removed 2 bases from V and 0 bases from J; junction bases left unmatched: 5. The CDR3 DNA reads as TGCGCCAGCAGCCAACGAACTAGCGGGAGGCGCTCCTACAATGAGCAGTTCTTC. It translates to CASSQRTSGRRSYNEQFF.

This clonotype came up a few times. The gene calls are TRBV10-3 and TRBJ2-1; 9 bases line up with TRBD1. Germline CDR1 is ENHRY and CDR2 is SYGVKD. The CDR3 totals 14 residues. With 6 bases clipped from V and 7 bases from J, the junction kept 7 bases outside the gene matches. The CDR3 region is CAIRLGTGYNEQFF. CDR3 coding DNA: TGTGCCATCAGGCTCGGGACAGGGTATAATGAGCAGTTCTTC.

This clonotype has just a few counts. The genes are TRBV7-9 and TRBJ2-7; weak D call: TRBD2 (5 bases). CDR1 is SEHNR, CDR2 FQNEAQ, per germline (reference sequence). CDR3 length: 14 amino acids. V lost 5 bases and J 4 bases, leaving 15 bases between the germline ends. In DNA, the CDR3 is TGTGCCAGCAGCCCCTACGAGGGTGGGTACGAGCAGTACTTC. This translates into CASSPYEGGYEQYF.

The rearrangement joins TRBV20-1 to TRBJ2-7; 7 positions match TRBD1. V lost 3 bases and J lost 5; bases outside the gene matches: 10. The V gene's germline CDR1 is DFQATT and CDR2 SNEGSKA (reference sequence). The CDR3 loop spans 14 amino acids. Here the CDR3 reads CSARSGTVGDEQYF. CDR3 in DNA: TGCAGTGCTAGGTCCGGGACAGTTGGCGACGAGCAGTACTTC.

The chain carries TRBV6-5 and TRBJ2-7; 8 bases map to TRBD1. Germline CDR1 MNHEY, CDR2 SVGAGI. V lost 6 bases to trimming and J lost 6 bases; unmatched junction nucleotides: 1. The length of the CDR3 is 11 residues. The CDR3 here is CASRGQGEQYF. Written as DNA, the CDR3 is TGTGCCAGCAGAGGACAGGGCGAGCAGTACTTC.

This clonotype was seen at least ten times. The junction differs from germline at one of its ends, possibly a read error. The CDR3 region is CASSLVTGSYEQYF. The CDR3 DNA follows: TGCGCCAGCAGCTTGGTAACGGGTTCCTACGAGCAGTACTTC. The chain links TRBV7-2 to TRBJ2-7; D remains ambiguous. The CDR3 spans 14 residues. CDR1 and CDR2 (germline): SGHTA, FQGNSA.

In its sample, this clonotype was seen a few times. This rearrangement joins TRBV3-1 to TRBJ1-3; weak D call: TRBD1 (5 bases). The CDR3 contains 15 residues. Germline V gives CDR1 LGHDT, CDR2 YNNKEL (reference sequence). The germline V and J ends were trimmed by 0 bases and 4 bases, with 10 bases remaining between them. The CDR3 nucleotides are TGTGCCAGCAGCCAAGACTGGGACGCCGGAAACACCATATATTTT. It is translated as CASSQDWDAGNTIYF.

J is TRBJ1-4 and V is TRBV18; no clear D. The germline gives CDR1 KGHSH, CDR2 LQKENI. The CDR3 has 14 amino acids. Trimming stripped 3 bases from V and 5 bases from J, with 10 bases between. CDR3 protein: CASSPSLSNEKLFF. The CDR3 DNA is TGTGCCAGCTCACCGTCACTCTCAAATGAAAAACTGTTTTTT.

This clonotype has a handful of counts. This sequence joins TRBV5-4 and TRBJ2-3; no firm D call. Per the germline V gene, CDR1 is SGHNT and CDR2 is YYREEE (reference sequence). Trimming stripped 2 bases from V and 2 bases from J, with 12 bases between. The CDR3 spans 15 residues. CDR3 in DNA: TGTGCCAGCAGCTTAAAAGGTTTCATCACAGATACGCAGTATTTT. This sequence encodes CASSLKGFITDTQYF.

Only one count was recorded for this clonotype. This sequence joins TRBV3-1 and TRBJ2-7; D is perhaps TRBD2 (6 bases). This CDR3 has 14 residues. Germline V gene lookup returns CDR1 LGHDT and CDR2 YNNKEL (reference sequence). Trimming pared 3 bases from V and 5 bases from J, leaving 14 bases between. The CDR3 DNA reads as TGTGCCAGCAGCCACCGCGGGAATAGCGACGAGCAGTACTTC. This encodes CASSHRGNSDEQYF.